The 5 T cell receptor beta chains listed next were all sequenced from one sample in a study of blood T cell repertoires in COVID-19. Sequencing was performed with immunoSEQ multiplex PCR; in TCRdb, only in-frame clones are kept and a portion is missing. The sample has under 350,000 clones, roughly 85% seen once. The sample taken for sequencing was peripheral blood. These receptors were collected from a human donor in a cohort sampled during active COVID-19.

V gene TRBV3-1 (or the pseudogene TRBV3-2) combines with J gene TRBJ1-1; TRBD1 agrees at 8 bases. This CDR3 has 18 residues. The trim removed 2 bases at V and 5 bases at J, leaving 16 bases unmatched. In germline, CDR1 is LGHDT, CDR2 YNNKEL (reference sequence). CDR3 loop: CASSQIKSRGRVWTEAFF. Written as DNA, the CDR3 is TGTGCCAGCAGCCAAATAAAGAGCAGGGGGCGTGTATGGACTGAAGCTTTCTTT.

The rearrangement joins TRBV7-9 to TRBJ2-1; D call uncertain. CDR1 is SEHNR, CDR2 FQNEAQ, per germline (reference sequence). V lost 5 bases, J lost 10 bases, and 15 bases lay in between. The CDR3 loop spans 13 amino acids. CDR3 loop: CASSLPTSVEQFF. In nucleotides, the CDR3 is TGTGCCAGCAGCCTCCCGACATCGGTGGAGCAGTTCTTC.

The chain combines TRBV5-1 with TRBJ2-7; TRBD1 matches at 7 bases. The length of the CDR3 is 14 residues. Unmatched junction bases numbered 7, after V lost 2 bases and J lost 5 bases. Germline V gene sequence: CDR1 SGHRS, CDR2 YFSETQ. CDR3: CASSFQGVNNEQYF. CDR3 nucleotide sequence: TGCGCCAGCAGCTTCCAGGGGGTCAACAACGAGCAGTACTTC.

A few counts support this clone. The chain is built from TRBV21-1 and TRBJ1-2; the table's D call of TRBD1 was not tested on the DNA. TRBV21-1 is a recognized pseudogene. The CDR3 extends over 13 amino acids. The DNA of the CDR3 is TGTGCCAGCAGGACAGGGGGTGCTAGTGGCTACACCTTC. It is translated as CASRTGGASGYTF.

V gene TRBV18 combines with J gene TRBJ1-1; D remains unclear. The CDR3 length is 14 residues. Germline V gives CDR1 KGHSH, CDR2 LQKENI. Trimming took 2 bases from V and 1 from J, leaving 8 bases between them. The CDR3 DNA is TGTGCCAGCTCACCAATTCAACAGAACACTGAAGCTTTCTTT. It yields the protein CASSPIQQNTEAFF.